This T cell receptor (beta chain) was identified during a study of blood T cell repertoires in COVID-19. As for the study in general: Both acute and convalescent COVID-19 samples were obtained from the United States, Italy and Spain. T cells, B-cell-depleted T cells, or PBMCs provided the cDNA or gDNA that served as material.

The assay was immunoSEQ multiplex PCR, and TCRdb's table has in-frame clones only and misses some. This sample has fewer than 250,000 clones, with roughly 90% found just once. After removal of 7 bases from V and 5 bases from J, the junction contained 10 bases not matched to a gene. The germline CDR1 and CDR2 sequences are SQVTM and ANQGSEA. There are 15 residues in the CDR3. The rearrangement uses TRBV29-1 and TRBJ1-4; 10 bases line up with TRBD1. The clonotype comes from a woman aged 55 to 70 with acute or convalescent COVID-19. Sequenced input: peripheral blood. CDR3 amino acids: CSASRDRGRNEKLFF. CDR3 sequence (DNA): TGCAGCGCGTCCCGGGACAGGGGACGGAATGAAAAACTGTTTTTT.